This TCR beta chain was retrieved from a study of CD8 T cells in Susac syndrome. Sequencing of TCR beta was performed on blood CD8+ T cells and on blood CD4+ T cells. The multiple sclerosis controls were treatment-naive patients with relapsing-remitting disease that was stable or active. The length of the CDR3 is 17 residues. CDR1 and CDR2 (germline): LGHDT, YNNKEL (reference sequence). V shed 7 bases and J 4 bases; nucleotides not matched to a gene: 11. As for this clonotype: Its antigen is currently unknown.

Study-wide findings and caveats: The relatively small number of individuals in the TCR sequencing and HLA analysis was acknowledged by the study.

An amount of RNA that ranged from roughly 0.5 to 1 ug was reverse transcribed with random hexamers. An immunoSEQ multiplex PCR amplified TCR beta CDR3 over 54 Vbeta and 13 Jbeta. TCRdb fed the immunoSEQ multiplex PCR reads into MiXCR, producing one record per CDR3 protein. The top ten hold 0.08% to 0.095% of the sample, which has some 220,000 distinct CDR3 sequences, approximately 95% seen once. The sample consisted of CD4+ T cells from PBMCs. V and J are TRBV3-1 and TRBJ2-5; 14 bases are shared with TRBD2. The sequence was obtained from a human donor with multiple sclerosis. CDR3 nucleotides: TGTGCCAGCACCAAAGGGACTAGCGGGAGTGGGGCAGAGACCCAGTACTTC. It encodes CASTKGTSGSGAETQYF.